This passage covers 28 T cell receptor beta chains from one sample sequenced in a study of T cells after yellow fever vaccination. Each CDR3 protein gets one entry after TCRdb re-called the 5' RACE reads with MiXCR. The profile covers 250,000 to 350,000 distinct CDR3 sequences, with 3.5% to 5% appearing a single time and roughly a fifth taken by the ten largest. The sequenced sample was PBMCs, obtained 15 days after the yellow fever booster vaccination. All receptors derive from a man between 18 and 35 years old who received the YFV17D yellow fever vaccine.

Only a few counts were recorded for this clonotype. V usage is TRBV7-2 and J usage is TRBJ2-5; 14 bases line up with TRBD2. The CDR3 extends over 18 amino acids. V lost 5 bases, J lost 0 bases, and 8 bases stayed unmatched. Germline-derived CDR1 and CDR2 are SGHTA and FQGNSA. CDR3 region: CASSAGLAGGAYQETQYF. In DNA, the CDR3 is TGTGCCAGCAGCGCTGGACTAGCGGGGGGAGCGTACCAAGAGACCCAGTACTTC.

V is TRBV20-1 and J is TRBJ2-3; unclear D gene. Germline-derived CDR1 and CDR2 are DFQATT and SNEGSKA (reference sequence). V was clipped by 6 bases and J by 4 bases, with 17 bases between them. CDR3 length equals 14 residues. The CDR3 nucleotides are TGCAGTGCCACGGGCCCGAGAAGATCAGATACGCAGTATTTT. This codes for CSATGPRRSDTQYF.

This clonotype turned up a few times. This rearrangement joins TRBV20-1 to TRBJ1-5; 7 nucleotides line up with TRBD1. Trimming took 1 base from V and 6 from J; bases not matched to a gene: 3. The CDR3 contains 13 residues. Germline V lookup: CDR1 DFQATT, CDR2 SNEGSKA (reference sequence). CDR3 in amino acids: CSARGQGGQPQHF. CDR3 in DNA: TGCAGTGCTAGAGGACAGGGAGGTCAGCCCCAGCATTTT.

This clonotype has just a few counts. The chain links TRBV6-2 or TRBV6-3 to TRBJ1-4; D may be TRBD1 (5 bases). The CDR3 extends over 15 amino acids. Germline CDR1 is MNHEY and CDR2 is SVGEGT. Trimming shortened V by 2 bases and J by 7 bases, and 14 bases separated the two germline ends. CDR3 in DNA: TGTGCCAGCAGTTACCCTTCCCGGGGGGGTGAAAAACTGTTTTTT. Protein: CASSYPSRGGEKLFF.

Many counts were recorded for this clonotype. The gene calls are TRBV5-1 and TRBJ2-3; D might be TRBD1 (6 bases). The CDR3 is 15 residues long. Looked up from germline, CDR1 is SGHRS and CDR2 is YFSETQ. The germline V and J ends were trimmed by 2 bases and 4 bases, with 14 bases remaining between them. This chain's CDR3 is CASSFVTGRSDTQYF. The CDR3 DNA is TGCGCCAGCAGCTTTGTGACAGGTCGTTCAGATACGCAGTATTTT.

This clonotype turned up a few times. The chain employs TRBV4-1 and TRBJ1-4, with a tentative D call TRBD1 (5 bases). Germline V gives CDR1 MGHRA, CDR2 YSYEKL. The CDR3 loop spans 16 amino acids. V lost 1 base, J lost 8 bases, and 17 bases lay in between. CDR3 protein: CASSQVNDREQEKLFF. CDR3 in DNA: TGCGCCAGCAGCCAAGTAAATGACAGAGAACAGGAAAAACTGTTTTTT.

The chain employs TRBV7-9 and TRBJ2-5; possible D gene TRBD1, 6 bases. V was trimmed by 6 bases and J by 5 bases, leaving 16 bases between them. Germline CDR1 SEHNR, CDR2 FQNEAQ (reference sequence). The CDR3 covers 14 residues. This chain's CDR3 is CASSMVRGGETQYF. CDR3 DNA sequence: TGTGCCAGCAGTATGGTCAGGGGCGGCGAGACCCAGTACTTC.

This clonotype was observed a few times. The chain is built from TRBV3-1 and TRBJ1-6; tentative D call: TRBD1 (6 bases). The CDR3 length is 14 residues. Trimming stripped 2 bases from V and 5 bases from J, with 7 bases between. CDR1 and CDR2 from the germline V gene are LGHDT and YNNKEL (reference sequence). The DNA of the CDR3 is TGTGCCAGCAGCCAACGGACAGATAATTCACCCCTCCACTTT. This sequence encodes CASSQRTDNSPLHF. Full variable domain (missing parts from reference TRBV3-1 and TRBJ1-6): DTAVSQTPKYLVTQMGNDKSIKCEQNLGHDTMYWYKQDSKKFLKIMFSYNNKELIINETVPNRFSPKSPDKAHLNLHINSLELGDSAVYFCASSQRTDNSPLHFGNGTRLTVT.

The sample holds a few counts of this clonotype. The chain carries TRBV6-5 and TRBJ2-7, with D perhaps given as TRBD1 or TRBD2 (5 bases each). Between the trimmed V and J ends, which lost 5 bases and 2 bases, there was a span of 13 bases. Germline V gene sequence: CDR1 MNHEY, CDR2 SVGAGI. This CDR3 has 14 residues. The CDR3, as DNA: TGTGCCAGCAGTGGGACCGAGGGCCCCTACGAGCAGTACTTC. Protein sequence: CASSGTEGPYEQYF.

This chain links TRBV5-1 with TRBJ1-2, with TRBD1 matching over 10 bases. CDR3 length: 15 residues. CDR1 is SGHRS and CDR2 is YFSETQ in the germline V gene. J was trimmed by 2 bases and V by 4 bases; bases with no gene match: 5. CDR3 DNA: TGCGCCAGCAGCAGAGACAGGGGGCAGAACTATGGCTACACCTTC. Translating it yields CASSRDRGQNYGYTF.

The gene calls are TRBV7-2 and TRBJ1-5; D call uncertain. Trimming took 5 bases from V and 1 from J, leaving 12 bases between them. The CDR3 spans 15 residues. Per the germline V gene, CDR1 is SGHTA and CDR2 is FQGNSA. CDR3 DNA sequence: TGTGCCAGCAGCCATGGGGTGGGGAGCAATCAGCCCCAGCATTTT. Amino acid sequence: CASSHGVGSNQPQHF.

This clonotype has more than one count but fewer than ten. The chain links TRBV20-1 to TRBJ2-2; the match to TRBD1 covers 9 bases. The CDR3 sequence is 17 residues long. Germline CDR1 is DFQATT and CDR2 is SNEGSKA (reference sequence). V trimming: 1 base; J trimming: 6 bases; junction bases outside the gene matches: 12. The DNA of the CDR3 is TGCAGTGCTAGAGCATTAACCTTGACAGGGGGGTCCGGGGAGCTGTTTTTT. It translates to CSARALTLTGGSGELFF.

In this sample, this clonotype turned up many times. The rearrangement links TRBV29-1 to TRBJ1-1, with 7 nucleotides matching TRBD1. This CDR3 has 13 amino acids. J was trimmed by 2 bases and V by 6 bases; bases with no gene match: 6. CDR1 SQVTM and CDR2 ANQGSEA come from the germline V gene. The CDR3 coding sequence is TGCAGCGTGGAAACAGGGGAAAACACTGAAGCTTTCTTT. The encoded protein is CSVETGENTEAFF.

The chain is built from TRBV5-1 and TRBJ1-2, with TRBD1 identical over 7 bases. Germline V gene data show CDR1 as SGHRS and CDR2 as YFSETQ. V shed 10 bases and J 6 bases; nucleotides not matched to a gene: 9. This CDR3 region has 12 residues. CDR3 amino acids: CASRITGDGYTF. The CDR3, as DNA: TGCGCCTCTAGGATCACAGGGGATGGCTACACCTTC. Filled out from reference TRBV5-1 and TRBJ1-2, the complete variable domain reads KAGVTQTPRYLIKTRGQQVTLSCSPISGHRSVSWYQQTPGQGLQFLFEYFSETQRNKGNFPGRFSGRQFSNSRSEMNVSTLELGDSALYLCASRITGDGYTFGSGTRLTVV.

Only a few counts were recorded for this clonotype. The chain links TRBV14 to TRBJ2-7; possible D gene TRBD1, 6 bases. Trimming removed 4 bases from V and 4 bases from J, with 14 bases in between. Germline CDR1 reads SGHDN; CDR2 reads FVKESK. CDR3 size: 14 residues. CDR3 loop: CASSPRGTDYEQYF. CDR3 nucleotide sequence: TGTGCCAGCAGCCCCAGGGGCACCGATTACGAGCAGTACTTC.

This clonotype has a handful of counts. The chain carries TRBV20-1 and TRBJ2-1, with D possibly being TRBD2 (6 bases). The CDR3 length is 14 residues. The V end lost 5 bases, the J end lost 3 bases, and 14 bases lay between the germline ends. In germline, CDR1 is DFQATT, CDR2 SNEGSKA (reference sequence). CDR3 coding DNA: TGCAGTGCTGGGAAGGCCGGGGGCTACAATGAGCAGTTCTTC. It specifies CSAGKAGGYNEQFF.

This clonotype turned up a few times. Written as DNA, the CDR3 is TGCGCCAGCAGCTTGGATGGGGGGCCTGGTTCAGAGCAGTACTTC. It codes for CASSLDGGPGSEQYF. This chain joins TRBV5-1 and TRBJ2-7; D possibly uses TRBD1 or TRBD2 (6 bases each). Germline assignment: CDR1 SGHRS and CDR2 YFSETQ. Trimming took 0 bases from V and 7 from J, leaving 17 bases between them. This CDR3 has 15 residues.

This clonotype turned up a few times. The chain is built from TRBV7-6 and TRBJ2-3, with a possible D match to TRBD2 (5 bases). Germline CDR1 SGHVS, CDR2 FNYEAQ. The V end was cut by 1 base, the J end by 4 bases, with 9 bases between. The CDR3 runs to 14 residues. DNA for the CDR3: TGTGCCAGCAGCTTAGAACTAGTCCCAGATACGCAGTATTTT. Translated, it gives CASSLELVPDTQYF. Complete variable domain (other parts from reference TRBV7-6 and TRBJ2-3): GAGVSQSPRYKVTKRGQDVALRCDPISGHVSLYWYRQALGQGPEFLTYFNYEAQQDKSGLPNDRFSAERPEGSISTLTIQRTEQRDSAMYRCASSLELVPDTQYFGPGTRLTVL.

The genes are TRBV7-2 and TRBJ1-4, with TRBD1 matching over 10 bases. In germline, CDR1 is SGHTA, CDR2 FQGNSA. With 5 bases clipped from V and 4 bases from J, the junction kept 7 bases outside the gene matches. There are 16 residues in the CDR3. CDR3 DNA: TGTGCCAGCAGCACCCGACAGGGGGCCGGTAATGAAAAACTGTTTTTT. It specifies CASSTRQGAGNEKLFF.

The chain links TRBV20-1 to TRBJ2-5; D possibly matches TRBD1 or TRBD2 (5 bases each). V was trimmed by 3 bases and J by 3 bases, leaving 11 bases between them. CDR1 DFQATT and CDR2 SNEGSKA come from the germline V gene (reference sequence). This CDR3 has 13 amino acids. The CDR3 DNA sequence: TGCAGTGCTAGGGGGACCCCCAAAGAGACCCAGTACTTC. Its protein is CSARGTPKETQYF.

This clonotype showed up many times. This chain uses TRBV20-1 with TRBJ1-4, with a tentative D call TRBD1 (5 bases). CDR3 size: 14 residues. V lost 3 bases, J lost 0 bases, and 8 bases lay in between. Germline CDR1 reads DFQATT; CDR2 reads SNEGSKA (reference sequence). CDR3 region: CSARLGATNEKLFF. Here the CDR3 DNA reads TGCAGTGCTAGGTTGGGGGCAACTAATGAAAAACTGTTTTTT.

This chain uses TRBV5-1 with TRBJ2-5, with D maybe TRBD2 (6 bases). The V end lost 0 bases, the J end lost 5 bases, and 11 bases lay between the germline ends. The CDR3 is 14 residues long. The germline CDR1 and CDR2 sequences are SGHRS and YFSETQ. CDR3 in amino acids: CASSLEEGGETQYF. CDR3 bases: TGCGCCAGCAGCTTGGAGGAGGGTGGCGAGACCCAGTACTTC. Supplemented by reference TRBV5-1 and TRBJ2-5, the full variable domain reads KAGVTQTPRYLIKTRGQQVTLSCSPISGHRSVSWYQQTPGQGLQFLFEYFSETQRNKGNFPGRFSGRQFSNSRSEMNVSTLELGDSALYLCASSLEEGGETQYFGPGTRLLVL.

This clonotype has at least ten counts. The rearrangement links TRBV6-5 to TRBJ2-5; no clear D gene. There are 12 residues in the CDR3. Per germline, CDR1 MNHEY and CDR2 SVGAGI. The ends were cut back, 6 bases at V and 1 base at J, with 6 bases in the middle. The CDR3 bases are TGTGCCAGCAGGCACAGCCAAGAGACCCAGTACTTC. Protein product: CASRHSQETQYF.

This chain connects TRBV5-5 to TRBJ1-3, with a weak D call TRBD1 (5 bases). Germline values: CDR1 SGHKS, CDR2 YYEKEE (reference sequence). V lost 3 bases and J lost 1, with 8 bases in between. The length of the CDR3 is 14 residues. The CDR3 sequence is CASSWGESGNTIYF. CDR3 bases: TGTGCCAGCAGCTGGGGGGAGTCTGGAAACACCATATATTTT.

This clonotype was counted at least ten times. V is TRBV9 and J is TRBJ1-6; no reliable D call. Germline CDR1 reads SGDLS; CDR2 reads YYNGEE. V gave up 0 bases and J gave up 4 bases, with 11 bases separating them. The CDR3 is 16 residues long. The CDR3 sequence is CASSVAATRYNSPLHF. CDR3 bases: TGTGCCAGCAGCGTAGCGGCCACCCGATATAATTCACCCCTCCACTTT.

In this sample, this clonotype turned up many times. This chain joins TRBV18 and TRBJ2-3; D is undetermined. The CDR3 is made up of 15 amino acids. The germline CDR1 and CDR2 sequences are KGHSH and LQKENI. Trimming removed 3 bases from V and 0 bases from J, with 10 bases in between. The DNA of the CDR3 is TGTGCCAGCTCACCTTTGGATTCTAGCACAGATACGCAGTATTTT. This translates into CASSPLDSSTDTQYF.

The CDR3 reads CASSQEGGDEQYF. The CDR3 bases are TGTGCCAGCAGCCAAGAGGGAGGGGACGAGCAGTACTTC. V gene TRBV3-1 combines with J gene TRBJ2-7; 7 bases are shared with TRBD2. With V trimmed by 0 bases and J by 5 bases, 1 base remained unmatched. The CDR3 has 13 residues. Germline loops: CDR1 LGHDT, CDR2 YNNKEL (reference sequence).

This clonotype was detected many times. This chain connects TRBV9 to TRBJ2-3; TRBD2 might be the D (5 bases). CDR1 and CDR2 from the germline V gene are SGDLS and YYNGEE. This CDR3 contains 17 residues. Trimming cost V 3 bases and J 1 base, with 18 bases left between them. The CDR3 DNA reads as TGTGCCAGCAGCGCCCTAGGAAGAGGGCCGGGCACAGATACGCAGTATTTT. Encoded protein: CASSALGRGPGTDTQYF.